The clone carrying this T cell receptor beta chain was observed a few times. This entry comes from a study of T-cell reconstitution after alpha-beta-depleted transplantation in children. Construction of the TCRbeta library involved unique molecular identifiers. A single record per CDR3 protein comes from TCRdb applying MiXCR to the PCR reads. The table has about 640,000 distinct CDR3 sequences, around a sixth seen once. Trimming pared 2 bases from V and 0 bases from J, leaving 12 bases between. There are 16 residues in the CDR3. Per germline, CDR1 SGHRS and CDR2 YFSETQ. The specimen comprised PBMCs from the stem cell graft donor, sampled from the stem cell graft. The chain employs TRBV5-1 and TRBJ2-1; possibly TRBD2 for D (5 bases). This TCR derives from a human donor who donated a stem cell graft to a child with acute myeloid leukemia. The CDR3 nucleotides read TGCGCCAGCAGCTTAGACGGGATCCCCTCCTACAATGAGCAGTTCTTC. This codes for CASSLDGIPSYNEQFF.